Below are 29 T cell receptor beta chains sequenced from a single sample in a study of shared clonotypes between healthy human individuals. Libraries were prepared by immunoSEQ multiplex PCR; TCRdb keeps only in-frame clonotypes and omits some of them. This table has around 1,900,000 clones, 93% appearing once. In the naive CD8 group, cells lacked CD45RO and were positively selected for CCR7, so terminally differentiated effector memory CD45RA+ cells were left out. The sample taken for sequencing was naive CD8+ T cells from PBMCs. These receptors originate from a man aged 18-30 years in good health. Some clones in this sample may be carry-over from other donors' samples.

This clone was observed once. The genes are TRBV2 and TRBJ2-7; no clear D. The CDR3 contains 11 residues. V lost 6 bases and J 3 bases, leaving 6 bases between the germline ends. Germline CDR1 SNHLY, CDR2 FYNNEI. CDR3 nucleotides: TGTGCCAGCAGAAGTCACTACGAGCAGTACTTC. It is translated as CASRSHYEQYF.

The gene calls are TRBV11-2 and TRBJ1-2; no clear D gene. There are 12 residues in the CDR3. V was trimmed by 5 bases and J by 6 bases, leaving 10 bases between them. Germline loops: CDR1 SGHAT, CDR2 FQNNGV. The CDR3 loop reads CASSQRGHGYTF. The CDR3 region has the DNA TGTGCCAGCAGCCAGCGGGGTCATGGCTACACCTTC.

V is TRBV7-9 and J is TRBJ1-3, with a weak D call TRBD1 (6 bases). CDR1 is SEHNR and CDR2 is FQNEAQ in the germline V gene (reference sequence). The CDR3 is made up of 15 amino acids. Trimming took 4 bases from V and 5 from J, leaving 15 bases between them. The CDR3 DNA sequence: TGTGCCAGCAGCTCCCTCCCCGGGGGGCGAAACACCATATATTTT. The encoded protein is CASSSLPGGRNTIYF.

The rearrangement links TRBV4-1 to TRBJ2-7; D is tentatively TRBD1 or TRBD2 (5 bases each). The CDR3 is 16 residues long. Germline V gene lookup returns CDR1 MGHRA and CDR2 YSYEKL. The V end lost 0 bases, the J end lost 2 bases, and 14 bases lay between the germline ends. DNA for the CDR3: TGCGCCAGCAGCCAAGAAGGGACGCACCAACCCTACGAGCAGTACTTC. Protein sequence: CASSQEGTHQPYEQYF.

The chain employs TRBV6-1 and TRBJ1-5, with TRBD1 as a possible D gene (6 bases). Germline V gene data show CDR1 as MNHNS and CDR2 as SASEGT. There are 15 residues in the CDR3. V was trimmed by 5 bases and J by 0 bases, leaving 11 bases between them. The chain's CDR3 is CASSPRQDSNQPQHF. The CDR3 coding sequence is TGTGCCAGCAGTCCCCGACAGGATAGCAATCAGCCCCAGCATTTT.

About this clone: The sample has other DNA sequences that encode this CDR3 too. The chain recombines TRBV7-9 with TRBJ2-7; D perhaps matches TRBD2 (6 bases). V was cut by 5 bases and J by 7 bases, with 9 bases left in between. Germline V gives CDR1 SEHNR, CDR2 FQNEAQ (reference sequence). The CDR3 extends over 11 amino acids. The CDR3 sequence: CASSPAGEQYF. The CDR3 DNA follows: TGTGCCAGCAGCCCCGCGGGGGAGCAGTACTTC.

About this clone: Other DNA sequences within the sample encode an identical CDR3. The chain couples TRBV6-5 to TRBJ2-3; D gene ambiguous. V was shortened by 2 bases and J by 2 bases, with 8 bases between the two germline ends. From germline, CDR1 is MNHEY and CDR2 SVGAGI. The CDR3 contains 14 residues. In DNA form, the CDR3 reads TGTGCCAGCAGTTACAAGGGCACCACAGATACGCAGTATTTT. This encodes CASSYKGTTDTQYF.

Details on this clone: A junction boundary mismatches the germline segment, possibly from a read error. The chain is built from TRBV7-6 and TRBJ1-2; 12 bases fit TRBD1. From germline, CDR1 is SGHVS and CDR2 FNYEAQ. CDR3 length: 15 amino acids. CDR3 nucleotide sequence: TGTACCAGCAGCCCCGGGACAGGGGGCGTCTATGGCTACACCTTC. It yields the protein CTSSPGTGGVYGYTF.

The rearrangement uses TRBV4-2 and TRBJ2-1; the D gene is possibly TRBD1 (6 bases). The CDR3 is 17 residues long. Germline V gene sequence: CDR1 LGHNA, CDR2 YNFKEQ. Between the trimmed V and J ends, which lost 3 bases and 2 bases, there was a span of 17 bases. The CDR3 sequence is CASSHNVDRSTYNEQFF. The DNA for the CDR3 is TGTGCCAGCAGCCATAACGTTGACAGGAGCACCTACAATGAGCAGTTCTTC.

CDR3 sequence: CATSETGRVAYEQYF. CDR3 nucleotides: TGTGCCACCAGTGAAACGGGGAGGGTCGCCTACGAGCAGTACTTC. V is TRBV15 and J is TRBJ2-7, with 7 bases that match TRBD2. Germline V CDR1 and CDR2: LNHNV, YYDKDF (reference sequence). V was clipped by 6 bases and J by 2 bases; unmatched bases: 10. CDR3 length equals 15 residues.

In regard to this clone: The sample carries other DNA sequences with the same CDR3. The chain is built from TRBV5-1 and TRBJ1-5; no definite D call. Trimming stripped 1 base from V and 0 bases from J, with 8 bases between. Looked up from germline, CDR1 is SGHRS and CDR2 is YFSETQ. This CDR3 spans 15 amino acids. The CDR3 sequence is CASSLSGYSNQPQHF. CDR3 in DNA: TGCGCCAGCAGCTTGTCAGGCTATAGCAATCAGCCCCAGCATTTT.

The gene calls are TRBV4-2 and TRBJ2-6; unclear D gene. Germline values: CDR1 LGHNA, CDR2 YNFKEQ. CDR3 size: 15 residues. V was pared by 2 bases and J by 0 bases, with 5 bases between. The CDR3 region is CASSQKSSGANVLTF. The CDR3 bases are TGTGCCAGCAGCCAAAAGAGCTCTGGGGCCAACGTCCTGACTTTC.

This clone was observed a single time. This sample also contains other DNA sequences that code for the same CDR3. The chain links TRBV27 to TRBJ2-2; D gene ambiguous. Trimming took 6 bases from V and 7 from J, leaving 9 bases between them. The germline gives CDR1 MNHEY, CDR2 SMNVEV (reference sequence). CDR3 length: 12 residues. In DNA form, the CDR3 reads TGTGCCAGCAGCCTACTCGGCGGGGAGCTGTTTTTT. Its translation is CASSLLGGELFF.

The J gene is TRBJ1-2, the V gene TRBV4-1; D is unclear. CDR1 is MGHRA and CDR2 is YSYEKL in the germline V gene. The CDR3 is made up of 16 amino acids. Trimming removed 0 bases from V and 8 bases from J, with 19 bases in between. The CDR3 DNA is TGCGCCAGCAGCCAAGATTATGCGACGAGGATGGAGGGCTACACCTTC. Translation gives CASSQDYATRMEGYTF.

This chain joins TRBV13 and TRBJ2-2; TRBD1 aligns across 8 bases. This CDR3 contains 18 residues. Germline V gives CDR1 PRHDT, CDR2 FYEKMQ (reference sequence). The ends lost 4 bases at V and 2 bases at J; junction bases unmatched: 12. Written as DNA, the CDR3 is TGTGCCAGCAGCTGGACAGGGAAGACTGAATATAACACCGGGGAGCTGTTTTTT. It encodes CASSWTGKTEYNTGELFF.

This rearrangement joins TRBV6-1 to TRBJ2-1, with 9 positions matching TRBD1. CDR1 and CDR2 (germline): MNHNS, SASEGT. The CDR3 runs 18 residues. The junction had 11 bases not matched to a gene; V was cut back by 3 bases and J by 2 bases. The CDR3 DNA follows: TGTGCCAGCAGTGACCCGTACGAGGGGACAGGGCCCTACAATGAGCAGTTCTTC. Its translation: CASSDPYEGTGPYNEQFF.

The rearrangement uses TRBV29-1 and TRBJ2-2; tentative D call: TRBD1 (7 bases). V gave up 7 bases and J gave up 5 bases, with 23 bases separating them. Germline CDR1 reads SQVTM; CDR2 reads ANQGSEA. The CDR3 has 16 amino acids. CDR3 protein: CSAQGRAGGRTGELFF. In nucleotides, the CDR3 is TGCAGCGCCCAGGGACGGGCAGGGGGGAGGACCGGGGAGCTGTTTTTT.

The chain is built from TRBV4-1 and TRBJ2-2; the match to TRBD1 covers 7 bases. The CDR3 has 17 residues. V was pared by 2 bases and J by 5 bases, with 11 bases of the junction left unmatched. The germline V gene has CDR1 MGHRA and CDR2 YSYEKL. The CDR3 nucleotides read TGCGCCAGCAGCCAACTATCAAGGGGGCGTGGGACCGGGGAGCTGTTTTTT. Amino acids: CASSQLSRGRGTGELFF.

In DNA form, the CDR3 reads TGTGCCAGCAGTATCAGGGGCACTGGAAACACCATATATTTT. It specifies CASSIRGTGNTIYF. V usage is TRBV28 and J usage is TRBJ1-3, with a weak D call TRBD1 (6 bases). The germline V gene has CDR1 MDHEN and CDR2 SYDVKM. This CDR3 has 14 residues. Trimming shortened V by 5 bases and J by 2 bases, and 10 bases separated the two germline ends.

V and J are TRBV9 and TRBJ2-7; D is ambiguous. Germline V gene lookup returns CDR1 SGDLS and CDR2 YYNGEE. The CDR3 runs 15 residues. The ends were cut back, 0 bases at V and 0 bases at J, with 10 bases in the middle. The chain's CDR3 is CASSVETVPSYEQYF. The CDR3 DNA reads as TGTGCCAGCAGCGTAGAAACAGTCCCCTCCTACGAGCAGTACTTC.

This rearrangement joins TRBV7-9 to TRBJ2-7; a possible D gene is TRBD1 (6 bases). CDR3 length: 16 amino acids. Germline V gives CDR1 SEHNR, CDR2 FQNEAQ (reference sequence). The germline V and J ends were trimmed by 5 bases and 5 bases, with 22 bases remaining between them. DNA of the CDR3: TGTGCCAGCAGCCCAAAACAGGGCTACGCCCCGGACGAGCAGTACTTC. Translating gives CASSPKQGYAPDEQYF.

This sequence joins TRBV5-6 and TRBJ2-7; D not certain. The CDR3 extends over 15 amino acids. Germline CDR1 and CDR2: SGHDT and YYEEEE. The V gene lost 4 bases and the J gene lost 0 bases, with 14 bases spanning the gap. DNA for the CDR3: TGTGCCAGCAGCCCGCTTCGGTCCAGCTCCTACGAGCAGTACTTC. Its protein is CASSPLRSSSYEQYF.

The V and J genes are TRBV4-3 and TRBJ2-7; 10 bases map to TRBD1. CDR1 LGHNA and CDR2 YSLEER come from the germline V gene. With V trimmed by 5 bases and J by 2 bases, 6 bases remained unmatched. The CDR3 sequence is 15 residues long. The CDR3 is CASSERDRGTYEQYF. CDR3 DNA sequence: TGCGCCAGCAGCGAAAGGGACAGGGGAACCTACGAGCAGTACTTC.

The count of this clone is one. The gene calls are TRBV28 and TRBJ2-1; 7 bases agree with TRBD1. Germline-derived CDR1 and CDR2 are MDHEN and SYDVKM. The CDR3 totals 14 residues. The V segment lost 8 bases and the J segment 7 bases; nucleotides outside the gene matches: 11. CDR3 in DNA: TGTGCCAGCGTTACCGGGACAGTCACAAATGAGCAGTTCTTC. Translation gives CASVTGTVTNEQFF.

The chain uses TRBV7-2 and TRBJ2-7, with a possible D match to TRBD2 (6 bases). The CDR3 length is 14 residues. The germline gives CDR1 SGHTA, CDR2 FQGNSA. Deletions cut 1 base from V and 3 bases from J, with 10 bases between. CDR3 nucleotides: TGTGCCAGCAGCTTAGGCGGGACTCTCTACGAGCAGTACTTC. The encoded protein is CASSLGGTLYEQYF.

The rearrangement joins TRBV2 to TRBJ1-5; 8 nucleotides agree with TRBD1. The CDR3 sequence is 16 residues long. V lost 4 bases, J lost 1 base, and 6 bases stayed unmatched. Germline lookup yields CDR1 SNHLY and CDR2 FYNNEI. CDR3 DNA sequence: TGTGCCAGCAGTGTTGACTGGACAGGGAGCAATCAGCCCCAGCATTTT. Translating gives CASSVDWTGSNQPQHF.

The chain employs TRBV2 and TRBJ1-1; D not certain. Germline V gene sequence: CDR1 SNHLY, CDR2 FYNNEI. This CDR3 contains 15 residues. V dropped 2 bases and J dropped 0 bases, with 10 bases sitting between them. The CDR3 bases are TGTGCCAGCAGTGAATCCAAGGGTATGAACACTGAAGCTTTCTTT. Translated, it gives CASSESKGMNTEAFF.

V is TRBV9 and J is TRBJ2-4, with TRBD2 matching 9 bases. This CDR3 has 15 residues. Germline V gene lookup returns CDR1 SGDLS and CDR2 YYNGEE. Trimming removed 4 bases from V and 7 bases from J; junction bases left unmatched: 9. CDR3 in amino acids: CASSPTGLAFNIQYF. The CDR3 nucleotides are TGTGCCAGCAGCCCTACAGGACTAGCGTTCAACATTCAGTACTTC.

This rearrangement joins TRBV30 to TRBJ2-5, with 10 bases matching TRBD2. With the DNA end fitting TRBJ2-7 better, the J assignment may be wrong. The V gene's germline CDR1 is GTSNPN and CDR2 SVGIG (reference sequence). The CDR3 consists of 15 residues. CDR3 nucleotide sequence: TGTGCCTGGAGTGTACGCCTAGCGGGGGCCTACGAGCAGTACTTC. Protein product: CAWSVRLAGAYEQYF.